The 16 T cell receptor beta chains in this list originate from one sample, sequenced in a study of shared clonotypes between healthy human individuals. Profiling relied on immunoSEQ multiplex PCR, and the TCRdb table lists in-frame clones only, not all of them. In the table there are some 1,900,000 clones, about 95% of which are singletons. Positively selected for CCR7, the CD45RO-negative cells used as naive CD8 cells excluded terminally differentiated effector memory CD45RA+ cells. Sequenced material: naive CD8+ T cells sorted from blood. The source of these receptors is a man aged 18 to 29 in good health.

This chain joins TRBV10-3 and TRBJ2-7; TRBD2 aligns across 15 bases. CDR3 length equals 15 residues. The V segment lost 10 bases and the J segment 6 bases; nucleotides outside the gene matches: 10. Germline CDR1 reads ENHRY; CDR2 reads SYGVKD. CDR3: CATISGLAGGSEQYF. Here the CDR3 DNA reads TGTGCCACTATTTCGGGACTAGCGGGGGGTTCCGAGCAGTACTTC.

V is TRBV15 and J is TRBJ2-7; D may be TRBD1 (6 bases). The CDR3 covers 16 residues. Trimming shortened V by 0 bases and J by 0 bases, and 12 bases separated the two germline ends. The germline V gene encodes CDR1 LNHNV and CDR2 YYDKDF (reference sequence). The CDR3 region has the DNA TGTGCCACCAGCAGAGATCTCGAGGGGGACTCCTACGAGCAGTACTTC. This gives the protein CATSRDLEGDSYEQYF. The whole variable domain, filled in from reference TRBV15 and TRBJ2-7, reads DAMVIQNPRYQVTQFGKPVTLSCSQTLNHNVMYWYQQKSSQAPKLLFHYYDKDFNNEADTPDNFQSRRPNTSFCFLDIRSPGLGDTAMYLCATSRDLEGDSYEQYFGPGTRLTVT.

The V and J genes are TRBV4-1 and TRBJ2-7, with D unresolved. Germline values: CDR1 MGHRA, CDR2 YSYEKL. The CDR3 totals 14 residues. The V and J ends lost 4 bases and 3 bases respectively, with 13 bases between them. The CDR3 reads CASSPSSLRYEQYF. CDR3 nucleotides: TGCGCCAGCAGCCCGAGCTCTCTGCGCTACGAGCAGTACTTC.

The rearrangement uses TRBV5-1 and TRBJ2-7, with D perhaps matching TRBD1 (6 bases). Per germline, CDR1 SGHRS and CDR2 YFSETQ. V lost 4 bases, J lost 0 bases, and 8 bases lay in between. This CDR3 has 13 residues. The CDR3 loop is CASSTGSSYEQYF. For the CDR3, the DNA is TGCGCCAGCAGCACAGGGAGCTCCTACGAGCAGTACTTC.

The chain employs TRBV4-1 and TRBJ2-7, with 7 positions matching TRBD2. The CDR3 is made up of 16 amino acids. Trimming cost V 1 base and J 3 bases; bases outside gene matches: 9. Looked up from germline, CDR1 is MGHRA and CDR2 is YSYEKL. CDR3 sequence: CASSQVTSGMRYEQYF. CDR3 sequence (DNA): TGCGCCAGCAGCCAAGTTACCAGCGGGATGCGCTACGAGCAGTACTTC.

The chain carries TRBV7-9 and TRBJ1-2; no clear D gene. V lost 4 bases to trimming and J lost 2 bases, with 11 bases between them. This CDR3 contains 14 residues. Germline V gene data show CDR1 as SEHNR and CDR2 as FQNEAQ (reference sequence). The CDR3 nucleotides are TGTGCCAGCAGCTACCCGGGAAGCAACTATGGCTACACCTTC. It is translated as CASSYPGSNYGYTF.

V is TRBV4-1 and J is TRBJ1-2; D is perhaps TRBD1 (5 bases). The CDR3 extends over 12 amino acids. Looked up from germline, CDR1 is MGHRA and CDR2 is YSYEKL. V was cut by 8 bases and J by 6 bases, with 13 bases left in between. The CDR3 bases are TGCGCCAGCTACACAGTGGGGGATGGCTACACCTTC. It codes for CASYTVGDGYTF.

The chain joins TRBV30 to TRBJ2-3; TRBD2 aligns across 11 bases. Germline loops: CDR1 GTSNPN, CDR2 SVGIG (reference sequence). This CDR3 contains 14 residues. The V segment lost 5 bases and the J segment 1 base; nucleotides outside the gene matches: 2. CDR3 bases: TGTGCCTGGGAACTAGCGGGAGGCACAGATACGCAGTATTTT. It codes for CAWELAGGTDTQYF. Supplemented by reference TRBV30 and TRBJ2-3, the full variable domain reads SQTIHQWPATLVQPVGSPLSLECTVEGTSNPNLYWYRQAAGRGLQLLFYSVGIGQISSEVPQNLSASRPQDRQFILSSKKLLLSDSGFYLCAWELAGGTDTQYFGPGTRLTVL.

J is TRBJ1-1 and V is TRBV19; D perhaps matches TRBD1 (5 bases). With 5 bases removed from V and 5 bases from J, the gap between germline ends came to 18 bases. CDR1 LNHDA and CDR2 SQIVND come from the germline V gene (reference sequence). This CDR3 contains 15 residues. As DNA, the CDR3 is TGTGCCAGTAGTCCTGGGGACCCAGGGCGGACTGAAGCTTTCTTT. Encoded protein: CASSPGDPGRTEAFF.

The chain combines TRBV18 with TRBJ2-2; 11 nucleotides line up with TRBD2. The CDR3 runs 16 residues. Germline V gene sequence: CDR1 KGHSH, CDR2 LQKENI. Germline trimming cut 9 bases from V and 2 bases from J; bases unmatched to any gene: 8. CDR3 nucleotides: TGTGCCAGTCCGATCACTAGCGGGGGAAACACCGGGGAGCTGTTTTTT. As protein: CASPITSGGNTGELFF.

The chain joins TRBV4-3 to TRBJ1-2; D unresolved. The CDR3 loop spans 16 amino acids. The V end was cut by 2 bases, the J end by 0 bases, with 13 bases between. CDR1 is LGHNA and CDR2 is YSLEER in the germline V gene. CDR3 protein: CASSQLTADPNYGYTF. Written as DNA, the CDR3 is TGCGCCAGCAGCCAATTAACAGCGGACCCTAACTATGGCTACACCTTC.

The V gene is TRBV9, the J gene TRBJ2-1; TRBD2 is a possible D gene (6 bases). Germline V CDR1 and CDR2: SGDLS, YYNGEE. This CDR3 is 16 amino acids long. The V end was cut by 0 bases, the J end by 6 bases, with 16 bases between. The CDR3 DNA is TGTGCCAGCAGCGTAGTCGGGGGAGAAAGAGCCAATGAGCAGTTCTTC. This encodes CASSVVGGERANEQFF.

The rearrangement uses TRBV27 and TRBJ1-5; 7 positions agree with TRBD1. Germline values: CDR1 MNHEY, CDR2 SMNVEV (reference sequence). CDR3 length equals 13 residues. Trimming removed 6 bases from V and 9 bases from J; junction bases left unmatched: 8. The DNA of the CDR3 is TGTGCCAGCAGGGTGACAGGGACGGGGCCCCAGCATTTT. Translated: CASRVTGTGPQHF.

V usage is TRBV28 and J usage is TRBJ2-7, with unresolved D. Deletions cut 2 bases from V and 0 bases from J, with 8 bases between. The germline gives CDR1 MDHEN, CDR2 SYDVKM. The CDR3 is made up of 14 amino acids. The CDR3 region is CASSLRVISYEQYF. CDR3 DNA sequence: TGTGCCAGCAGTTTAAGGGTGATCTCCTACGAGCAGTACTTC.

The chain links TRBV4-3 to TRBJ2-2, with a tentative D call TRBD1 (6 bases). Trimming shortened V by 1 base and J by 7 bases, and 10 bases separated the two germline ends. CDR1 is LGHNA, CDR2 YSLEER, per germline. The CDR3 runs to 14 residues. CDR3 amino acids: CASSQGQGIGELFF. The CDR3 region has the DNA TGCGCCAGCAGCCAAGGCCAGGGGATCGGGGAGCTGTTTTTT.

The rearrangement uses TRBV7-2 and TRBJ2-7; perhaps D is TRBD1 or TRBD2 (5 bases each). Germline V gives CDR1 SGHTA, CDR2 FQGNSA. Trimming left V 4 bases short and J 0 bases short, with 10 bases between. The CDR3 contains 14 residues. The CDR3 bases are TGTGCCAGCAGCTCGGGGCACCTCTCCTACGAGCAGTACTTC. Protein sequence: CASSSGHLSYEQYF.